This TCR beta chain was retrieved from a study of post-analysis software for immune sequencing data. Whole-study results and caveats: Five TRBV segments were more frequent in patients than controls; TRBV5-6, TRBV5-1 and TRBV20-1 belonged to this group. Comparison with controls showed significantly lower normalized Chao1 diversity in multiple sclerosis patients.

This CDR3 has 16 residues. The V end lost 4 bases, the J end lost 4 bases, and 14 bases lay between the germline ends. The germline V gene has CDR1 SNHLY and CDR2 FYNNEI. TCR beta cDNA libraries included unique molecular identifiers. One entry per CDR3 protein, called by TCRdb with MiXCR from the PCR reads. This repertoire shows fewer than 550,000 distinct CDR3 sequences, approximately 34% found once; its top ten account for under 7%. With regard to this clonotype: Its specificity is not known.

This TCR was sampled from a girl aged 2 to 17 with multiple sclerosis. J is TRBJ2-6 and V is TRBV2; tentatively, D is TRBD1 (5 bases). Sequencing input: blood. As DNA, the CDR3 is TGTGCCAGCAGTGTATTAAGGGGTGCCGGGGCCAACGTCCTGACTTTC. Encoded protein: CASSVLRGAGANVLTF.